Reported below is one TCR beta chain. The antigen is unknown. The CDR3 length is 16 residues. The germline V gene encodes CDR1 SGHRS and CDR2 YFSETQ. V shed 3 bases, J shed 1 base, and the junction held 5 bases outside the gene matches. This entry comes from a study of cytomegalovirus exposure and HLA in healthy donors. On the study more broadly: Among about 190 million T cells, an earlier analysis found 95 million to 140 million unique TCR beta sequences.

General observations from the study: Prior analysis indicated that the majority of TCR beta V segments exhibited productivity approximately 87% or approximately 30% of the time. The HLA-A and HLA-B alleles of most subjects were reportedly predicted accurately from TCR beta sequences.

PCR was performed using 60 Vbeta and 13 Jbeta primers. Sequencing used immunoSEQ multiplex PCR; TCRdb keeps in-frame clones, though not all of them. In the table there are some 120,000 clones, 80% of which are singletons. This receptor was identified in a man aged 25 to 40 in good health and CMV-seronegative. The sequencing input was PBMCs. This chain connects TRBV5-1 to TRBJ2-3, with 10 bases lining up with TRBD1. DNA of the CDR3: TGCGCCAGCAGCTGGGCGGGGACAGGGGGCACAGATACGCAGTATTTT. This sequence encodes CASSWAGTGGTDTQYF.